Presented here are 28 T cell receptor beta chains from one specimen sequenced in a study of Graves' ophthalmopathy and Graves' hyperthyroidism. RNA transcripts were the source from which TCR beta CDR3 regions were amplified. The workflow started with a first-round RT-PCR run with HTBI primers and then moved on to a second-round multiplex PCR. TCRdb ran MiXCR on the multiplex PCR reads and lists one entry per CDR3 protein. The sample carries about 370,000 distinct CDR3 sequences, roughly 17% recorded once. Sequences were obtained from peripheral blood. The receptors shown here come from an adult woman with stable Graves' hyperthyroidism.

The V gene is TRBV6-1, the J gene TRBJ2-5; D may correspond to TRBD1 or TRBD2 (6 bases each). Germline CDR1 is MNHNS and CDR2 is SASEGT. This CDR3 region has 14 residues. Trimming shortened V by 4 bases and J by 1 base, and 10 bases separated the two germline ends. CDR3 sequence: CASSGGALQETQYF. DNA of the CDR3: TGTGCCAGCAGTGGGGGGGCCCTCCAAGAGACCCAGTACTTC.

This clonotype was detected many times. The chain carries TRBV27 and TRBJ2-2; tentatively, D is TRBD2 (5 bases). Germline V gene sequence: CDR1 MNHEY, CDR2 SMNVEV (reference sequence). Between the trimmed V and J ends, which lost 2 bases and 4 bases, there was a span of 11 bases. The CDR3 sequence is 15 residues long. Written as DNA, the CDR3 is TGTGCCAGCAGTTTAGGCGGGTCTAGCACCGGGGAGCTGTTTTTT. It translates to CASSLGGSSTGELFF.

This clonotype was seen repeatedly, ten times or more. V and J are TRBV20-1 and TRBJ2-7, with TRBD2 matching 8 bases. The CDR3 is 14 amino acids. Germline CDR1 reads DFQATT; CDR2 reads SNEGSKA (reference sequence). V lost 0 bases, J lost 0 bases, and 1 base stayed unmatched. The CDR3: CSARDSGTSYEQYF. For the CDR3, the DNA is TGCAGTGCTAGAGATAGCGGGACCTCCTACGAGCAGTACTTC.

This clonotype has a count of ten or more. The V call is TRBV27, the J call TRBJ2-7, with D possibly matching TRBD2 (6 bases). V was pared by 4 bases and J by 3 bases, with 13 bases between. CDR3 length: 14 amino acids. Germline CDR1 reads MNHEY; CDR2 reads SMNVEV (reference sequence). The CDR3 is CASSWTKTIYEQYF. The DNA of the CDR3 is TGTGCCAGCAGTTGGACTAAGACCATCTACGAGCAGTACTTC.

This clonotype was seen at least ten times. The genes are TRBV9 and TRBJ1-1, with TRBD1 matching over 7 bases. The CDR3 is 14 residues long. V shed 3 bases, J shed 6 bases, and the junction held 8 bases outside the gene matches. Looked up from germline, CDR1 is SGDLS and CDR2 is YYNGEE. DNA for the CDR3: TGTGCCAGCAGCGCGCAGGGGGTAGGCGCTGAAGCTTTCTTT. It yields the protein CASSAQGVGAEAFF.

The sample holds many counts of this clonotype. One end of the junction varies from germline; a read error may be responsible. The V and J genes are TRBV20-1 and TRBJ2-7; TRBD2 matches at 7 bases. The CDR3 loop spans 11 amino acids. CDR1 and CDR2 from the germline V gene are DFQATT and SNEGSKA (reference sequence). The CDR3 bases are TGCAGTGCTGTTACTAGCGACCGACCAGAATTC. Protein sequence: CSAVTSDRPEF.

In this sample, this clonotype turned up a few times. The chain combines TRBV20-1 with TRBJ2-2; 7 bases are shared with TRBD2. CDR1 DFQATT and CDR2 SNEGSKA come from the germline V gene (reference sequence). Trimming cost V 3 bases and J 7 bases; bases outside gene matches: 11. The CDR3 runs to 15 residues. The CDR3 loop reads CSASVAAGVGGELFF. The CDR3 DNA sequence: TGCAGTGCTAGTGTGGCGGCGGGAGTGGGCGGGGAGCTGTTTTTT.

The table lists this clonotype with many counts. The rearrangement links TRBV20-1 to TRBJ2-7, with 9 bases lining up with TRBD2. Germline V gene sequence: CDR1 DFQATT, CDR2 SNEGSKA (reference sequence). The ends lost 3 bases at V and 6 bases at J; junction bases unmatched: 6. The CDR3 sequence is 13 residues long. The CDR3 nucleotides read TGCAGTGCTAGGAAGAGCGGGAGGTTCGAGCAGTACTTC. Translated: CSARKSGRFEQYF.

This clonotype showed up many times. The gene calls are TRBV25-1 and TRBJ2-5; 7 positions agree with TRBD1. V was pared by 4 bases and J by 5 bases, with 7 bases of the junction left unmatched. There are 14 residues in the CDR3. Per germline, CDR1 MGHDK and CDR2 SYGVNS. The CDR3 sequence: CASSGGGLRETQYF. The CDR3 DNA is TGTGCCAGCAGTGGAGGGGGCCTTCGGGAGACCCAGTACTTC.

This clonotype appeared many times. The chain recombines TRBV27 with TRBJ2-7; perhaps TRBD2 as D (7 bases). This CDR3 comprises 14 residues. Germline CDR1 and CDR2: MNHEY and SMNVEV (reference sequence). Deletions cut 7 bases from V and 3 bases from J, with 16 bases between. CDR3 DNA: TGTGCCAGCAAGCCTAGGGGGGGAGGCTACGAGCAGTACTTC. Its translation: CASKPRGGGYEQYF.

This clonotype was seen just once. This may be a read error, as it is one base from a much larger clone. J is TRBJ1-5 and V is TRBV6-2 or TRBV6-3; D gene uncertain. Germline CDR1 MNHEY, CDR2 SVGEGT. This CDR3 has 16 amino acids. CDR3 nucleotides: TGTGTCAGCAGTTACTCGAAGGCGAGCGGTAATCAGCCCCAGCATTTT. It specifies CVSSYSKASGNQPQHF.

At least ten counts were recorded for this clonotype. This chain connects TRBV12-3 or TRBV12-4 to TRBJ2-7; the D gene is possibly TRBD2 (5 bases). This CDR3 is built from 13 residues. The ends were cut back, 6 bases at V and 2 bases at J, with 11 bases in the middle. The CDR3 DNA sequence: TGTGCCAGCAGAAAGGGAGCCCCCTACGAGCAGTACTTC. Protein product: CASRKGAPYEQYF.

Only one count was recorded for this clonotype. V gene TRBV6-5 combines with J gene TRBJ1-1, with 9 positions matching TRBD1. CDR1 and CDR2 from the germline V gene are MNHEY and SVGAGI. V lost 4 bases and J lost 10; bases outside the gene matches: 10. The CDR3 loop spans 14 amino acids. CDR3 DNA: TGTGCCAGCAGTTTACTTCCGGGACAGGGACGAGCTTTCTTT. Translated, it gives CASSLLPGQGRAFF.

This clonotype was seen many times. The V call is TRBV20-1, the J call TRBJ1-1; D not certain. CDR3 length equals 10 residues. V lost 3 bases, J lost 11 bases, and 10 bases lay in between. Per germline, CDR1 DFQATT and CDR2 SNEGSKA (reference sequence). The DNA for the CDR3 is TGCAGTGCTAGTGCCGAGGATGCTTTCTTT. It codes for CSASAEDAFF.

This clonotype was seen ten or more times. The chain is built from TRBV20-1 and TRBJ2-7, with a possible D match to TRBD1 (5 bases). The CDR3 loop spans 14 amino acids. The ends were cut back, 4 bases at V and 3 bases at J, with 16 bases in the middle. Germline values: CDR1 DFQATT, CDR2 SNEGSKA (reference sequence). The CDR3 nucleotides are TGCAGTGCTAAGAGGCCAGGGCAGGACTACGAGCAGTACTTC. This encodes CSAKRPGQDYEQYF.

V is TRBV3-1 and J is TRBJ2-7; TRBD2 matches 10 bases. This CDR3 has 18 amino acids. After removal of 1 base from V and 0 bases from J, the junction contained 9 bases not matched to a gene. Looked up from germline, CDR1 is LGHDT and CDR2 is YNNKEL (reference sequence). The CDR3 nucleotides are TGTGCCAGCAGCCAAGTTCTTGGTAGCGGGAGGTACTCCTACGAGCAGTACTTC. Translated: CASSQVLGSGRYSYEQYF.

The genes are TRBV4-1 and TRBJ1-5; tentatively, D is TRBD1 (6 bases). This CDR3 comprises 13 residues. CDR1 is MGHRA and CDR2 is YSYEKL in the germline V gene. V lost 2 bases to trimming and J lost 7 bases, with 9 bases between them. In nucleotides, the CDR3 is TGCGCCAGCAGCCAAACAGGGTGGCAGCCCCAGCATTTT. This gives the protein CASSQTGWQPQHF.

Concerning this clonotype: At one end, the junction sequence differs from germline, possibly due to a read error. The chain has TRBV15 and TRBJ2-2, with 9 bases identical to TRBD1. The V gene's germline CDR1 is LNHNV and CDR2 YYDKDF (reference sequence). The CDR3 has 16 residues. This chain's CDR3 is CATRNPGQGRTGEPFF. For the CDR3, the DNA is TGTGCCACCAGGAATCCGGGACAGGGTCGCACCGGGGAGCCGTTTTTT.

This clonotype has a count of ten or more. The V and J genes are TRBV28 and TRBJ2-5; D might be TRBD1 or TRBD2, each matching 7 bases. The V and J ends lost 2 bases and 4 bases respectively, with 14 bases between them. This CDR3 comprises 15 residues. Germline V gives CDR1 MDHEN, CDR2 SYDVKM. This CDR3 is CASSLRQGGAETQYF. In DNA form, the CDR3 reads TGTGCCAGCAGTTTACGACAGGGAGGGGCAGAGACCCAGTACTTC.

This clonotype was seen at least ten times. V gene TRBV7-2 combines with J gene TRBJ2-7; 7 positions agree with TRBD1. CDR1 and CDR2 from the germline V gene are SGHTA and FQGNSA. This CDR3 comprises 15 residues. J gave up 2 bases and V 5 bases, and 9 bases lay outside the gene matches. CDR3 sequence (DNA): TGTGCCAGCAGCCCGACAGGGATGGGACCCTACGAGCAGTACTTC. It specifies CASSPTGMGPYEQYF.

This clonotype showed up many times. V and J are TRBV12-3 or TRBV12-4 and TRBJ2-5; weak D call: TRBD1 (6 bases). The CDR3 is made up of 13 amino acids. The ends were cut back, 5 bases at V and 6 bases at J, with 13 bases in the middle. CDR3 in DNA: TGTGCCAGCAGTAACATCAGGGGACAGACCCAGTACTTC. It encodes CASSNIRGQTQYF.

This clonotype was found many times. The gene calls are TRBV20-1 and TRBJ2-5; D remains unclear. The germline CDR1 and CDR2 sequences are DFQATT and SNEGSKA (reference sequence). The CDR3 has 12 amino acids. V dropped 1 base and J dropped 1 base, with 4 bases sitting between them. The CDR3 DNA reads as TGCAGTGCTAGAGGGCCCCAAGAGACCCAGTACTTC. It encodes CSARGPQETQYF.

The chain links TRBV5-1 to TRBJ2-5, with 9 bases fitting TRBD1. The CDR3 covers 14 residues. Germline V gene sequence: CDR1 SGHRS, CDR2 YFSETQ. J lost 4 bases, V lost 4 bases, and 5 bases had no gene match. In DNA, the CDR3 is TGCGCCAGCAGCCTAGAGACAGGGGGAGAGACCCAGTACTTC. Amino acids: CASSLETGGETQYF.

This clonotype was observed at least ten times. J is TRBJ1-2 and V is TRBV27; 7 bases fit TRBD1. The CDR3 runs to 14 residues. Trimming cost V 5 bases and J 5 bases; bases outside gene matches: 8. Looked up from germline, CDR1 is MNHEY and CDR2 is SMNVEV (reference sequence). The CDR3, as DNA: TGTGCCAGCAGTCGTGGAGAGGGGGCGTATGGCTACACCTTC. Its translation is CASSRGEGAYGYTF.

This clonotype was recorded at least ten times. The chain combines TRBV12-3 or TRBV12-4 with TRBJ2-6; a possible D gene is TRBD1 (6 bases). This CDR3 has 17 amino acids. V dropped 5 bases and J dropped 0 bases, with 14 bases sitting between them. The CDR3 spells CASSTPKQGSGANVLTF. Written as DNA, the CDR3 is TGTGCCAGCAGTACCCCCAAACAGGGCTCTGGGGCCAACGTCCTGACTTTC.

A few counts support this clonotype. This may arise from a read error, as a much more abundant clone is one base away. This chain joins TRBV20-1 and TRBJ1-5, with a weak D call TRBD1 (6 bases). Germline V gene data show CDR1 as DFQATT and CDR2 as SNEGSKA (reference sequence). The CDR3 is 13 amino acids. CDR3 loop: CSAKDSSNQPLHF. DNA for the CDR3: TGCAGTGCCAAGGACAGTAGCAATCAGCCCCTGCATTTT.

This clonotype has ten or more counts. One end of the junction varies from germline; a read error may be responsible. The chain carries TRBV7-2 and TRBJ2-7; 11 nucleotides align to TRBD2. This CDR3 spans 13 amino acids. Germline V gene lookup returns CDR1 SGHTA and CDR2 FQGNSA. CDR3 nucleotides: TGTGCCAGCAGCGCCGGGACTAGCGGCGAGCGGTACTTC. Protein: CASSAGTSGERYF.

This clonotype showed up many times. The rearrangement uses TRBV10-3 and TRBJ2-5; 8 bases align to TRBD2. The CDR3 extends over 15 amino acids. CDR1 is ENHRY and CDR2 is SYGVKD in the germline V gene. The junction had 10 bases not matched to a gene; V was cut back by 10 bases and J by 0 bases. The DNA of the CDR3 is TGTGCCAAACATCGCTCGGGGGGGGACCAAGAGACCCAGTACTTC. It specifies CAKHRSGGDQETQYF.